Shown below are 7 T cell receptor beta chains from a single sample sequenced in a study of blood T cell repertoires in COVID-19. Assay used: immunoSEQ multiplex PCR; TCRdb lists only in-frame clones, some missing. The top ten clones hold about 3.3% of a sample with about 240,000 clones, approximately 86% of them seen once. Source material: PBMCs or T cells enriched from blood (not recorded which). The receptor source for this set is a woman in her thirties or forties with acute COVID-19.

The gene calls are TRBV27 and TRBJ1-1, with 7 bases aligning to TRBD1. V shed 5 bases and J 5 bases; nucleotides not matched to a gene: 8. The length of the CDR3 is 14 residues. CDR1 and CDR2 (germline): MNHEY, SMNVEV (reference sequence). CDR3 coding DNA: TGTGCCAGCAGTCCACCGGGCAGGGGGACTGAAGCTTTCTTT. It encodes CASSPPGRGTEAFF.

The genes are TRBV28 and TRBJ1-3; D perhaps matches TRBD1 (6 bases). V was clipped by 5 bases and J by 2 bases, with 10 bases between them. CDR3 length: 14 residues. Germline V lookup: CDR1 MDHEN, CDR2 SYDVKM. CDR3 residues: CASSQQGPGNTIYF. Written as DNA, the CDR3 is TGTGCCAGCAGTCAACAGGGCCCTGGAAACACCATATATTTT.

Only a few counts were recorded for this clone. The chain links TRBV3-1 (or the pseudogene TRBV3-2) to TRBJ1-4, with 8 positions matching TRBD1. CDR3 size: 18 residues. Trimming took 1 base from V and 0 from J; bases not matched to a gene: 7. The germline V gene has CDR1 LGHDT and CDR2 YNNKEL (reference sequence). CDR3 in DNA: TGTGCCAGCAGCCAAGGACAGGGGTACGACCCAACTAATGAAAAACTGTTTTTT. It encodes CASSQGQGYDPTNEKLFF.

The V gene is TRBV10-2, the J gene TRBJ1-1; 7 nucleotides agree with TRBD1. The germline gives CDR1 WSHSY, CDR2 SAAADI. CDR3 size: 12 residues. The J segment lost 10 bases and the V segment lost 0 bases, leaving 2 bases of the junction unmatched. This CDR3 reads CASSESTGRAFF. The DNA for the CDR3 is TGCGCCAGCAGTGAGTCGACAGGGAGAGCTTTCTTT.

The chain employs TRBV5-1 and TRBJ2-5; 9 bases map to TRBD1. This CDR3 contains 15 residues. Trimming at V came to 4 bases and at J to 5 bases, leaving 9 bases not matched to a gene. Germline V gives CDR1 SGHRS, CDR2 YFSETQ. CDR3 protein: CASSTQTGGGETQYF. CDR3 DNA: TGCGCCAGCAGCACTCAAACAGGGGGCGGGGAGACCCAGTACTTC. The whole variable domain, remainder taken from reference TRBV5-1 and TRBJ2-5, is KAGVTQTPRYLIKTRGQQVTLSCSPISGHRSVSWYQQTPGQGLQFLFEYFSETQRNKGNFPGRFSGRQFSNSRSEMNVSTLELGDSALYLCASSTQTGGGETQYFGPGTRLLVL.

V is TRBV6-1 and J is TRBJ2-3; D gene ambiguous. The CDR3 length is 13 residues. CDR1 is MNHNS and CDR2 is SASEGT in the germline V gene. V was pared by 1 base and J by 7 bases, with 9 bases between. CDR3 residues: CASSEGPTYTQYF. In nucleotides, the CDR3 is TGTGCCAGCAGTGAAGGTCCTACCTATACGCAGTATTTT.

The chain carries TRBV7-6 and TRBJ1-3, with D maybe TRBD1 (5 bases). Per the germline V gene, CDR1 is SGHVS and CDR2 is FNYEAQ. This CDR3 has 16 amino acids. Trimming removed 5 bases from V and 2 bases from J, with 16 bases in between. DNA for the CDR3: TGTGCCAGCAGCCCCACCTGGGGGGGTACTGGAAACACCATATATTTT. Amino acid sequence: CASSPTWGGTGNTIYF.